A single sample gave rise to the 23 T cell receptor beta chains below, sequenced in a study of blood T cell repertoires in COVID-19. Generated by immunoSEQ multiplex PCR, the TCRdb table keeps only in-frame clones and is missing some. Of 150,000 to 200,000 clones in the sample, 60% to 80% were seen once. Sequencing was done on a sample of peripheral blood. The receptors derive from an older man with acute or convalescent COVID-19.

The chain joins TRBV3-1 (or the pseudogene TRBV3-2) to TRBJ2-2; 10 positions match TRBD1. The germline V gene encodes CDR1 LGHDT and CDR2 YNNKEL (reference sequence). This CDR3 comprises 18 residues. After removal of 3 bases from V and 4 bases from J, the junction contained 11 bases not matched to a gene. The CDR3 protein is CASSQAPGQGVGTGELFF. The CDR3 DNA reads as TGTGCCAGCAGCCAGGCCCCAGGACAGGGGGTTGGCACCGGGGAGCTGTTTTTT.

This chain links TRBV5-6 with TRBJ2-1; possible D gene TRBD2, 6 bases. CDR3 length: 16 amino acids. Trimming took off 0 bases at V and 9 bases at J, with 19 bases between the two ends. Germline values: CDR1 SGHDT, CDR2 YYEEEE. CDR3 residues: CASSLARGRRGTEQFF. The CDR3 DNA is TGTGCCAGCAGCTTGGCACGTGGTCGGAGGGGCACTGAGCAGTTCTTC.

This clone showed up just a few times. The chain is built from TRBV6-6 and TRBJ1-6; D is possibly TRBD1 (5 bases). This CDR3 region has 13 residues. V lost 7 bases to trimming and J lost 7 bases, with 11 bases between them. CDR1 is MNHNY, CDR2 SVGAGI, per germline (reference sequence). The CDR3 sequence is CASTGQGNSPLHF. As DNA, the CDR3 is TGTGCCAGCACAGGGCAGGGAAATTCACCCCTCCACTTT.

The chain uses TRBV29-1 and TRBJ2-1; 13 bases fit TRBD2. V lost 7 bases and J lost 0; bases outside the gene matches: 6. From germline, CDR1 is SQVTM and CDR2 ANQGSEA. This CDR3 has 16 amino acids. The CDR3 here is CSAGTSGASSYNEQFF. In nucleotides, the CDR3 is TGCAGCGCCGGGACTAGCGGGGCCAGCTCCTACAATGAGCAGTTCTTC.

This clone has just one count. The chain links TRBV2 to TRBJ1-4; TRBD1 aligns across 7 bases. Germline V lookup: CDR1 SNHLY, CDR2 FYNNEI. The CDR3 spans 13 residues. The ends lost 8 bases at V and 5 bases at J; junction bases unmatched: 5. The CDR3 DNA reads as TGTGCCAGCGGAAACAGGGGCAATGAAAAACTGTTTTTT. Protein: CASGNRGNEKLFF.

V and J are TRBV3-1 (or the pseudogene TRBV3-2) and TRBJ2-7, with 7 bases lining up with TRBD1. The CDR3 contains 15 residues. The germline V gene encodes CDR1 LGHDT and CDR2 YNNKEL (reference sequence). The V segment lost 1 base and the J segment 6 bases; nucleotides outside the gene matches: 9. CDR3 sequence (DNA): TGTGCCAGCAGCCAAGTAGGGGGCTTTTTCGCCGAGCAGTACTTC. Translating it yields CASSQVGGFFAEQYF.

V is TRBV7-8 and J is TRBJ1-4; 12 bases match TRBD1. The V segment lost 4 bases and the J segment 3 bases; nucleotides outside the gene matches: 3. CDR3 size: 16 residues. Germline V gene lookup returns CDR1 SGHVS and CDR2 FQNEAQ. CDR3 sequence reads: CASSWDRGHANEKLFF. The CDR3 DNA follows: TGTGCCAGCAGCTGGGACAGGGGGCATGCTAATGAAAAACTGTTTTTT.

The chain couples TRBV6-2 or TRBV6-3 to TRBJ2-4, with 9 bases matching TRBD1. Germline trimming cut 2 bases from V and 8 bases from J; bases unmatched to any gene: 10. This CDR3 has 16 amino acids. CDR1 is MNHEY and CDR2 is SVGEGT in the germline V gene. The DNA of the CDR3 is TGTGCCAGCAGTTACGCAGGGACAGGGAGTTCGGACATTCAGTACTTC. It specifies CASSYAGTGSSDIQYF.

This chain joins TRBV24-1 and TRBJ1-4; 7 bases agree with TRBD1. V trimming: 3 bases; J trimming: 2 bases; junction bases outside the gene matches: 8. The length of the CDR3 is 17 residues. Per germline, CDR1 KGHDR and CDR2 SFDVKD. The CDR3, as DNA: TGTGCCACCAGTGATGCGAGACAGGGCCCGACTAATGAAAAACTGTTTTTT. Its translation: CATSDARQGPTNEKLFF.

The chain links TRBV4-1 to TRBJ1-1, with 8 nucleotides matching TRBD1. V shed 4 bases, J shed 5 bases, and the junction held 9 bases outside the gene matches. The length of the CDR3 is 15 residues. Germline V gives CDR1 MGHRA, CDR2 YSYEKL. CDR3 loop: CASSPSGQGGTEAFF. CDR3 nucleotide sequence: TGCGCCAGCAGCCCAAGCGGACAGGGAGGTACTGAAGCTTTCTTT.

The V call is TRBV3-1 (or the pseudogene TRBV3-2), the J call TRBJ2-7; 8 bases line up with TRBD1. There are 13 residues in the CDR3. Germline trimming cut 2 bases from V and 6 bases from J; bases unmatched to any gene: 3. Per the germline V gene, CDR1 is LGHDT and CDR2 is YNNKEL (reference sequence). The CDR3 reads CASSQRGQGEQYF. The CDR3 bases are TGTGCCAGCAGCCAAAGAGGACAGGGCGAGCAGTACTTC.

The sample holds a few counts of this clone. V and J are TRBV4-1 and TRBJ2-7; maybe TRBD2 (6 bases). The CDR3 runs 14 residues. Between the trimmed V and J ends, which lost 3 bases and 6 bases, there was a span of 15 bases. The germline CDR1 and CDR2 sequences are MGHRA and YSYEKL. As DNA, the CDR3 is TGCGCCAGCAGCCATGGACTACAAGTGGGCGAGCAGTACTTC. Its translation is CASSHGLQVGEQYF.

This rearrangement joins TRBV7-8 to TRBJ2-1; 7 nucleotides match TRBD1. Germline V gives CDR1 SGHVS, CDR2 FQNEAQ. V lost 5 bases and J lost 2; bases outside the gene matches: 6. This CDR3 region has 15 residues. The CDR3 region has the DNA TGTGCCAGCAGCACGGGGACAGCGGCCTACAATGAGCAGTTCTTC. The encoded protein is CASSTGTAAYNEQFF. Full variable domain (rest looked up from reference TRBV7-8 and TRBJ2-1): GAGVSQSPRYKVAKRGQDVALRCDPISGHVSLFWYQQALGQGPEFLTYFQNEAQLDKSGLPSDRFFAERPEGSVSTLKIQRTQQEDSAVYLCASSTGTAAYNEQFFGPGTRLTVL.

V usage is TRBV28 and J usage is TRBJ1-4; possible D gene TRBD1, 6 bases. V dropped 6 bases and J dropped 6 bases, with 17 bases sitting between them. Germline loops: CDR1 MDHEN, CDR2 SYDVKM. The CDR3 extends over 15 amino acids. The CDR3 reads CASSGQSVGDEKLFF. The DNA of the CDR3 is TGTGCCAGCAGCGGACAGAGCGTGGGGGATGAAAAACTGTTTTTT.

The chain is built from TRBV6-6 and TRBJ1-3, with TRBD1 as a possible D gene (5 bases). V dropped 9 bases and J dropped 2 bases, with 17 bases sitting between them. CDR1 and CDR2 from the germline V gene are MNHNY and SVGAGI (reference sequence). The CDR3 is 15 amino acids. The CDR3 DNA is TGTGCCAGTATCGCCCTGGACATCCCTGGAAACACCATATATTTT. This translates into CASIALDIPGNTIYF.

This chain joins TRBV7-3 and TRBJ1-1; 8 nucleotides agree with TRBD1. V lost 6 bases, J lost 0 bases, and 3 bases stayed unmatched. This CDR3 spans 14 amino acids. Germline CDR1 and CDR2: SGHTA and FQGTGA. CDR3 residues: CASREGQVNTEAFF. Written as DNA, the CDR3 is TGTGCCAGCAGGGAGGGACAGGTGAACACTGAAGCTTTCTTT.

This clone is a singleton in its sample. This chain joins TRBV10-2 and TRBJ2-1; TRBD2 aligns across 12 bases. V lost 7 bases and J lost 0; bases outside the gene matches: 10. The CDR3 totals 18 residues. CDR1 WSHSY and CDR2 SAAADI come from the germline V gene. The CDR3 is CASTGRTSGESSYNEQFF. As DNA, the CDR3 is TGCGCCAGCACCGGGAGGACTAGCGGGGAAAGCTCCTACAATGAGCAGTTCTTC.

The chain carries TRBV19 and TRBJ2-5; possibly TRBD1 for D (6 bases). CDR1 is LNHDA and CDR2 is SQIVND in the germline V gene (reference sequence). The ends were cut back, 6 bases at V and 5 bases at J, with 16 bases in the middle. The CDR3 has 14 residues. The chain's CDR3 is CASSKKTGPETQYF. The CDR3, as DNA: TGTGCCAGTAGCAAAAAGACAGGCCCTGAGACCCAGTACTTC.

The chain combines TRBV12-5 with TRBJ1-1; D is possibly TRBD1 (5 bases). V lost 5 bases and J lost 0, with 13 bases in between. Per the germline V gene, CDR1 is LGHNT and CDR2 is FRNRAP. The CDR3 runs 15 residues. This chain's CDR3 is CASGRPSTVNTEAFF. The CDR3 nucleotides are TGTGCTAGTGGTCGCCCTTCGACAGTGAACACTGAAGCTTTCTTT.

This clone appeared once. The V call is TRBV12-3 or TRBV12-4, the J call TRBJ1-2, with D unresolved. The CDR3 is 11 amino acids. The V and J ends lost 4 bases and 8 bases respectively, with 8 bases between them. The CDR3 nucleotides read TGTGCCAGCAGTTCTTGGCCGGGCTACACCTTC. Amino acid sequence: CASSSWPGYTF.

DNA of the CDR3: TGTGCCAGCAGCCAAAGCGGGAGGGCCGACAATGAGCAGTTCTTC. It specifies CASSQSGRADNEQFF. This chain joins TRBV11-3 and TRBJ2-1, with 10 bases identical to TRBD2. Germline values: CDR1 SGHNT, CDR2 YENEEA. With 5 bases clipped from V and 5 bases from J, the junction kept 6 bases outside the gene matches. The CDR3 spans 15 residues.

The chain has TRBV11-3 and TRBJ2-1; 8 bases fit TRBD2. Trimming removed 0 bases from V and 10 bases from J; junction bases left unmatched: 8. This CDR3 region has 15 residues. The germline gives CDR1 SGHNT, CDR2 YENEEA. In DNA form, the CDR3 reads TGTGCCAGCAGCTTAGATCGGGAGGGCCTCCCCGAGCAGTTCTTC. Translated, it gives CASSLDREGLPEQFF.

This clone was seen a few times. V usage is TRBV14 and J usage is TRBJ2-7; 12 bases align to TRBD2. J lost 2 bases, V lost 2 bases, and 1 base had no gene match. The CDR3 extends over 15 amino acids. Germline loops: CDR1 SGHDN, CDR2 FVKESK. The CDR3 DNA follows: TGTGCCAGCAGCCAAAGACTAGCGGGAGCCTACGAGCAGTACTTC. Translation gives CASSQRLAGAYEQYF. Filled out from reference TRBV14 and TRBJ2-7, the complete variable domain reads EAGVTQFPSHSVIEKGQTVTLRCDPISGHDNLYWYRRVMGKEIKFLLHFVKESKQDESGMPNNRFLAERTGGTYSTLKVQPAELEDSGVYFCASSQRLAGAYEQYFGPGTRLTVT.